Listed below are T cell receptor beta chains from one sample, sequenced in a study of cytomegalovirus exposure and HLA in healthy donors. Generated by immunoSEQ multiplex PCR, the TCRdb table keeps only in-frame clones and is missing some. The sample has about 120,000 clones, roughly 82% seen once. Sequenced: PBMCs. Receptors were obtained from a man in his forties in good health and CMV-seropositive. CDR3s include the opening cysteine and the closing phenylalanine or tryptophan. The D gene is left open where the match is weak. Some rows mark clone size as missing; the rest say once, few, many or name a class of expanded clone.

v_call	clone_size	d_call	j_call	cdr3_aa	cdr3_nt
TRBV7-3	few	TRBD1	TRBJ1-2	CASSPTGDYGYTF	TGTGCCAGCAGCCCTACAGGGGACTATGGCTACACCTTC
TRBV30	.	TRBD1	TRBJ1-5	CAWSRGTGGRQPQHF	TGTGCCTGGAGCCGCGGGACAGGGGGCCGTCAGCCCCAGCATTTT
TRBV11-3	few	TRBD1	TRBJ2-1	CASSSPTGSQFF	TGTGCCAGCAGCTCCCCGACAGGGTCGCAGTTCTTC
TRBV4-2	.	TRBD1	TRBJ2-1	CASSHPGTGEITYNEQFF	TGTGCCAGCAGCCATCCCGGGACAGGGGAGATCACCTACAATGAGCAGTTCTTC
TRBV6-5	.	.	TRBJ1-5	CASRSGLFGNQPQHF	TGTGCCAGCAGATCAGGGTTGTTTGGCAATCAGCCCCAGCATTTT
TRBV7-9	.	.	TRBJ1-2	CASSSGGNYGYTF	TGTGCCAGCAGCTCGGGGGGCAACTATGGCTACACCTTC
TRBV4-1	.	TRBD1	TRBJ2-7	CASSHGTGNYEQYF	TGCGCCAGCAGCCACGGGACAGGTAACTACGAGCAGTACTTC
TRBV29-1	.	.	TRBJ1-2	CSVETGGYTF	TGCAGCGTTGAGACTGGAGGCTACACCTTC
TRBV6-5	.	.	TRBJ2-7	CASSYGGGEGNYEQYF	TGTGCCAGCAGTTACGGGGGAGGTGAAGGGAACTACGAGCAGTACTTC
TRBV4-1	.	.	TRBJ2-7	CASSQDRGLTYEQYF	TGCGCCAGCAGCCAAGACAGGGGCTTAACCTACGAGCAGTACTTC
TRBV7-6	.	.	TRBJ1-1	CASSLAVGGGENTEAFF	TGTGCCAGCAGCTTAGCCGTGGGCGGGGGGGAGAACACTGAAGCTTTCTTT
TRBV19	.	.	TRBJ1-4	CASSTSRSTNEKLFF	TGTGCCAGTAGTACCTCCAGATCAACTAATGAAAAACTGTTTTTT
TRBV4-1	.	TRBD1	TRBJ2-3	CASSQRSGTGVVGTDTQYF	TGCGCCAGCAGCCAACGTTCCGGGACAGGGGTTGTCGGCACAGATACGCAGTATTTT
TRBV29-1	once	.	TRBJ1-4	CSVGTRLNEKLFF	TGCAGCGTTGGGACAAGGCTTAATGAAAAACTGTTTTTT
TRBV7-8	.	TRBD1	TRBJ2-2	CASSRRDSRGTGELFF	TGTGCCAGCAGCCGAAGGGACAGCAGGGGGACCGGGGAGCTGTTTTTT
TRBV21-1	.	.	TRBJ2-1	CASSKVQGASSYNEQFF	TGTGCCAGCAGCAAAGTCCAGGGGGCAAGCTCCTACAATGAGCAGTTCTTC
TRBV6-6	.	.	TRBJ2-7	CASTDGVNSRSYEQYF	TGTGCCAGCACCGACGGGGTGAACTCTCGCTCCTACGAGCAGTACTTC
TRBV25-1	.	TRBD2	TRBJ2-1	CASTTSRTSGGAEQFF	TGTGCCAGCACGACTTCCCGGACTAGCGGGGGGGCTGAGCAGTTCTTC
TRBV19	.	.	TRBJ1-3	CASSLIPQGSSGNTIYF	TGTGCCAGTAGCCTTATACCCCAGGGATCCTCTGGAAACACCATATATTTT
TRBV28	.	.	TRBJ2-1	CASRPLDSLNEQFF	TGTGCCAGCAGACCCCTCGACAGCCTTAATGAGCAGTTCTTC
TRBV19	.	.	TRBJ2-5	CASSIAELRETQYF	TGTGCCAGTAGTATAGCCGAGTTGCGGGAGACCCAGTACTTC
TRBV6-4	few	.	TRBJ1-5	CASRRRGCNQPQHF	TGTGCCAGCAGAAGGCGAGGTTGCAATCAGCCCCAGCATTTT
TRBV6-6	.	TRBD1	TRBJ2-7	CASSKPGTAPPYEQYF	TGTGCCAGCAGTAAACCAGGGACAGCCCCTCCTTACGAGCAGTACTTC
TRBV19	.	.	TRBJ2-7	CASSINEVSYEQYF	TGTGCCAGTAGTATAAATGAGGTCTCCTACGAGCAGTACTTC
TRBV18	once	TRBD1	TRBJ1-1	CASSPPWTGRNTEAFF	TGTGCCAGCTCACCACCCTGGACAGGCCGGAACACTGAAGCTTTCTTT
TRBV6-6	.	TRBD1	TRBJ2-7	CASRRSGQGSYEQYF	TGTGCCAGCAGACGAAGCGGACAGGGATCATACGAGCAGTACTTC
TRBV28	.	.	TRBJ2-3	CASLSQGPGPLDTQYF	TGTGCCAGCCTGAGCCAGGGCCCGGGCCCCCTAGATACGCAGTATTTT
TRBV15	.	TRBD1	TRBJ2-4	CATSKDSGTGGIQYF	TGTGCCACCAGCAAAGATTCCGGGACAGGGGGCATTCAGTACTTC
TRBV7-2	.	.	TRBJ2-7	CASSVTNSYEQYF	TGTGCCAGCAGCGTTACTAACTCCTACGAGCAGTACTTC
TRBV5-1	.	TRBD1	TRBJ2-2	CASSFPRQGPNTGELFF	TGCGCCAGCAGCTTTCCTCGACAGGGTCCGAACACCGGGGAGCTGTTTTTT
TRBV2	once	TRBD2	TRBJ2-2	CASSPWRGAGELFF	TGTGCCAGCAGCCCCTGGCGGGGGGCCGGGGAGCTGTTTTTT
TRBV27	once	TRBD1	TRBJ1-2	CASSPDRGRPGGYTF	TGTGCCAGCAGTCCCGACAGGGGGCGCCCCGGTGGCTACACCTTC
TRBV5-8	.	TRBD1	TRBJ2-7	CASSVPGQGVYEQYF	TGTGCCAGCAGCGTGCCCGGACAGGGGGTTTACGAGCAGTACTTC
TRBV11-2	.	.	TRBJ1-6	CASSLSDDRTSPLHF	TGTGCCAGCAGCTTGAGCGACGACAGGACTTCACCCCTCCACTTT
TRBV28	.	.	TRBJ2-7	CASSPTGTEQYF	TGTGCCAGCAGTCCTACAGGGACCGAGCAGTACTTC
TRBV6-6	.	.	TRBJ2-7	CASRPGLAYEQYF	TGTGCCAGCAGGCCGGGACTCGCTTACGAGCAGTACTTC
TRBV28	.	.	TRBJ2-1	CASRPPAPDTDEQFF	TGTGCCAGCAGACCCCCCGCCCCTGATACAGATGAGCAGTTCTTC
TRBV9	.	.	TRBJ2-7	CASSVEPNGEQYF	TGTGCCAGCAGCGTAGAACCGAACGGCGAGCAGTACTTC
TRBV7-2	.	TRBD2	TRBJ2-5	CASSLGLAGGMIGQETQYF	TGTGCCAGCAGCTTAGGACTAGCGGGGGGGATGATAGGCCAAGAGACCCAGTACTTC
TRBV7-9	.	.	TRBJ1-2	CSSSLEAEGYGYTF	TGTTCCAGCAGCTTAGAGGCAGAGGGCTATGGCTACACCTTC
TRBV5-1	.	.	TRBJ1-1	CASSIKTADTEAFF	TGCGCCAGCAGCATTAAGACAGCCGACACTGAAGCTTTCTTT